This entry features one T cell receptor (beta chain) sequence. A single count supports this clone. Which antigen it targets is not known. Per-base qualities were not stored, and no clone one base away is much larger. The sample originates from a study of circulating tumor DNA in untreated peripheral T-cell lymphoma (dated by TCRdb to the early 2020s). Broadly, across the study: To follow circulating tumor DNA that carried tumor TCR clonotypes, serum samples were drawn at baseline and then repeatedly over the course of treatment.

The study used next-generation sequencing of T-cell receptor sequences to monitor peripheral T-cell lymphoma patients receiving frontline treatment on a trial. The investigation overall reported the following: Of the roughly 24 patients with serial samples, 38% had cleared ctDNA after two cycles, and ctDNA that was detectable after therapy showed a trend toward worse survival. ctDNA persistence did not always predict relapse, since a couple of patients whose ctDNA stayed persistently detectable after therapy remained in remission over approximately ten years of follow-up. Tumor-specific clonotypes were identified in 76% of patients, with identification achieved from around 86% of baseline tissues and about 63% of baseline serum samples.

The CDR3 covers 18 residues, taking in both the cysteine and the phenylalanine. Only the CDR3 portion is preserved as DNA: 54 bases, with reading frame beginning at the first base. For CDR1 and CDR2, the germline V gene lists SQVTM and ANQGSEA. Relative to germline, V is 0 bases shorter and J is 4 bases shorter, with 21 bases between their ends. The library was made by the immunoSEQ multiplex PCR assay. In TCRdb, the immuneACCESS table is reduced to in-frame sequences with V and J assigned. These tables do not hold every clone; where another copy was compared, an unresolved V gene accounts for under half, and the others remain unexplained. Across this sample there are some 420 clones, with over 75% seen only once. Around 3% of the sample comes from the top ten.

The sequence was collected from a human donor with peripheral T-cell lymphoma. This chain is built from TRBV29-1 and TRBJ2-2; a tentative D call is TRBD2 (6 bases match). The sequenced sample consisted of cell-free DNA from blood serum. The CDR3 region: CSVEDPRGTSAVTGELFF. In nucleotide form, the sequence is TGCAGCGTTGAAGACCCGCGCGGGACTTCGGCGGTCACCGGGGAGCTGTTTTTT.